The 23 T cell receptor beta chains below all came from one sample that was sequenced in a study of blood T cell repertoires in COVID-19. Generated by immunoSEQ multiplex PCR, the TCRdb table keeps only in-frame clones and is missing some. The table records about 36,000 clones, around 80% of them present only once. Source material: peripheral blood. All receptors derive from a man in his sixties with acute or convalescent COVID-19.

The CDR3 loop reads CASSQFRADTQYF. In nucleotides, the CDR3 is TGTGCCAGCAGCCAATTCCGCGCAGATACGCAGTATTTT. The chain employs TRBV3-1 (or the pseudogene TRBV3-2) and TRBJ2-3; D remains ambiguous. This CDR3 has 13 amino acids. Germline values: CDR1 LGHDT, CDR2 YNNKEL (reference sequence). The V end lost 2 bases, the J end lost 4 bases, and 7 bases lay between the germline ends.

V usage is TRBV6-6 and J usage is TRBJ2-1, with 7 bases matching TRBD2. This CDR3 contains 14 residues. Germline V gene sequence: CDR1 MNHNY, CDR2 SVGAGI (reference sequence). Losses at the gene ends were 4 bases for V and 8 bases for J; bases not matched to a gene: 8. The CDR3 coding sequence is TGTGCCAGCAGTTCACAAGATGGGGGGGATGAGCAGTTCTTC. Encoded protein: CASSSQDGGDEQFF.

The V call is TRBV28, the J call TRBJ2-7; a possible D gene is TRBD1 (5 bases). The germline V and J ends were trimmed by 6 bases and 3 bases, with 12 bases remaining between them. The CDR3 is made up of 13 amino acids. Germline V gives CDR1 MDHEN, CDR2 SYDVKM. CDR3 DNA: TGTGCCAGCAGAAAGGGGATAGGCTACGAGCAGTACTTC. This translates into CASRKGIGYEQYF.

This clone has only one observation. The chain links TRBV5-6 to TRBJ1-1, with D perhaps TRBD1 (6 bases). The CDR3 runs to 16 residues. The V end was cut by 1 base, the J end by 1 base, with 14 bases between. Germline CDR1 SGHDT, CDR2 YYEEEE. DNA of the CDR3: TGTGCCAGCAGCTTGTTCGCAGGGGCTAAGAACACTGAAGCTTTCTTT. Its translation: CASSLFAGAKNTEAFF.

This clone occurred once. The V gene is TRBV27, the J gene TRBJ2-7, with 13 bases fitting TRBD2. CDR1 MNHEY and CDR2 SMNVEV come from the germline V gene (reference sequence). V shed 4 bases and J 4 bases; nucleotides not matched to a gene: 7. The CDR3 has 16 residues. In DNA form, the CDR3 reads TGTGCCAGCAGTTCAGGACTAGCGGGAGTTTCGTACGAGCAGTACTTC. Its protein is CASSSGLAGVSYEQYF.

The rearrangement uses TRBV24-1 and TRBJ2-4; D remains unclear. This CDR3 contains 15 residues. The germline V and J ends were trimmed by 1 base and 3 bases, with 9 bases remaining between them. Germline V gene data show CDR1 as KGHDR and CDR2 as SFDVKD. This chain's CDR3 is CATSDFRFGKNIQYF. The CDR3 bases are TGTGCCACCAGTGATTTCCGGTTTGGCAAAAACATTCAGTACTTC.

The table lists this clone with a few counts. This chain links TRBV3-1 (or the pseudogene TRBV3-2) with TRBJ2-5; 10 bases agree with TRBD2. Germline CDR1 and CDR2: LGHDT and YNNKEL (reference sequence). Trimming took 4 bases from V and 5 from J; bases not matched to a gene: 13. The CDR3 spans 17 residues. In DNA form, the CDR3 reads TGTGCCAGCAGCCTACCTCTTCTAGCGGGAGTGTTTGAGACCCAGTACTTC. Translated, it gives CASSLPLLAGVFETQYF.

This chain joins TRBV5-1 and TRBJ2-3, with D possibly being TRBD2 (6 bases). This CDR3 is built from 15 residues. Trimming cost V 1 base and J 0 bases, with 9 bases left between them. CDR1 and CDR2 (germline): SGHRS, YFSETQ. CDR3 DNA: TGCGCCAGCAGCTTGCGCGGGACTAGCACAGATACGCAGTATTTT. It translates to CASSLRGTSTDTQYF.

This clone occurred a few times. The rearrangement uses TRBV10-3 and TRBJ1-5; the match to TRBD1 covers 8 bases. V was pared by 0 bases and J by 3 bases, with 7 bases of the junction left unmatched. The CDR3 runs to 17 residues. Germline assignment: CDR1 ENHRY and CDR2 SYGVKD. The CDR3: CAISESLPGQVNQPQHF. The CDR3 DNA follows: TGTGCCATCAGTGAGTCGCTCCCGGGACAGGTCAATCAGCCCCAGCATTTT.

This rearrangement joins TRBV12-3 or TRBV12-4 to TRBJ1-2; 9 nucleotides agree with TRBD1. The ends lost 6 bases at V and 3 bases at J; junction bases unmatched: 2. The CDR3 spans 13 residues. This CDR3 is CASSRDRDYGYTF. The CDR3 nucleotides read TGTGCCAGCAGCAGGGACAGGGACTATGGCTACACCTTC.

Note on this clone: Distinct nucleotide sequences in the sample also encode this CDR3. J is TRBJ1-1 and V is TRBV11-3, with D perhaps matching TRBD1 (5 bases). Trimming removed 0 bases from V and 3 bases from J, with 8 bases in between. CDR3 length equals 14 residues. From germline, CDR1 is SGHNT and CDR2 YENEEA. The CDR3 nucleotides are TGTGCCAGCAGCTTAGACAGGGTTGACACTGAAGCTTTCTTT. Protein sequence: CASSLDRVDTEAFF.

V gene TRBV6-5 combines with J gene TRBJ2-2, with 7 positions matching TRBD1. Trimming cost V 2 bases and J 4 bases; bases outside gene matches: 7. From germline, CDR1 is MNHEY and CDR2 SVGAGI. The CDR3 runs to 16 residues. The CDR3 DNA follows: TGTGCCAGCAGTTACACGCTAGGGGGCCTCACCGGGGAGCTGTTTTTT. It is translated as CASSYTLGGLTGELFF.

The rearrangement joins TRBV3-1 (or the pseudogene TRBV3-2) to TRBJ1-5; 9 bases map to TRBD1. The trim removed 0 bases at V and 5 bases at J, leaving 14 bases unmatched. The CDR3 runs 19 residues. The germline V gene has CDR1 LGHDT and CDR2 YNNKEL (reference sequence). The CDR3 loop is CASSQEPPGQGTVHQPQHF. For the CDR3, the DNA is TGTGCCAGCAGCCAAGAGCCCCCGGGACAGGGAACAGTACATCAGCCCCAGCATTTT.

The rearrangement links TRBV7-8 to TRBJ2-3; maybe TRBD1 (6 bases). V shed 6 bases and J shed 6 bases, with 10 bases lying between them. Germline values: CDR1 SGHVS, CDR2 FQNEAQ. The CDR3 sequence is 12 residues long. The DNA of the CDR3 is TGTGCCAGCAGGCAGGGGTCGGATACGCAGTATTTT. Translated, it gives CASRQGSDTQYF.

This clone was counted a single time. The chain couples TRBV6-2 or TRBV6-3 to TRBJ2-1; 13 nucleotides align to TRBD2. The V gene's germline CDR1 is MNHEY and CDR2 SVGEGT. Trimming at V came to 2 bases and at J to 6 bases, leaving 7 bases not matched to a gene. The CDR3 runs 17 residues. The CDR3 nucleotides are TGTGCCAGCAGTTACGGGACTAGCGGGATCATGGGCAATGAGCAGTTCTTC. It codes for CASSYGTSGIMGNEQFF.

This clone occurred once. The CDR3 DNA follows: TGTGCCAGCAGCTGGGACAGGGGAATCCAAGAGACCCAGTACTTC. It codes for CASSWDRGIQETQYF. The gene calls are TRBV7-9 and TRBJ2-5; 10 bases are a match to TRBD1. Germline CDR1 SEHNR, CDR2 FQNEAQ (reference sequence). V dropped 4 bases and J dropped 1; count of bases not matched to a gene: 3. There are 15 residues in the CDR3.

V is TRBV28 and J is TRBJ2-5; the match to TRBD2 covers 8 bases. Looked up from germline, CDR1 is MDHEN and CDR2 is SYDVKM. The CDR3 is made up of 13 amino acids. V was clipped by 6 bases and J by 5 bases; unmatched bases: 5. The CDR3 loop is CASSGRGRETQYF. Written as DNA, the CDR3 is TGTGCCAGCAGCGGGAGGGGTCGGGAGACCCAGTACTTC.

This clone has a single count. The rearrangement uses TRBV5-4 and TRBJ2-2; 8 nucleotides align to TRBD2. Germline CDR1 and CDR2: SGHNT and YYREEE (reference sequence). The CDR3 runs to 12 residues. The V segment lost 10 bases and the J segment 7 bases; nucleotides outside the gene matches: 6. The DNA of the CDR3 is TGTGCCGCGGCGGGGGGAGGCGGGGAGCTGTTTTTT. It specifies CAAAGGGGELFF.

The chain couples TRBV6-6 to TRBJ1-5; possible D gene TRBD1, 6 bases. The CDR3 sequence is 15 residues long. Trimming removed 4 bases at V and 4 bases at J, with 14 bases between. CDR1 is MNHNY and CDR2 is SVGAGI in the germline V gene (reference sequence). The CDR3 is CASSFKGDGNQPQHF. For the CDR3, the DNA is TGTGCCAGCAGTTTTAAGGGGGATGGTAATCAGCCCCAGCATTTT.

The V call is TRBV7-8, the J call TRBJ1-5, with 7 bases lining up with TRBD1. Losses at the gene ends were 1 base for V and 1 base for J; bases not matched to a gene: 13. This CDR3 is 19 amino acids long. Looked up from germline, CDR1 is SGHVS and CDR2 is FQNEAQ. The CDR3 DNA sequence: TGTGCCAGCAGCTTAGTTCTTAGGGACAGCCAGGGAAGCAATCAGCCCCAGCATTTT. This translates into CASSLVLRDSQGSNQPQHF.

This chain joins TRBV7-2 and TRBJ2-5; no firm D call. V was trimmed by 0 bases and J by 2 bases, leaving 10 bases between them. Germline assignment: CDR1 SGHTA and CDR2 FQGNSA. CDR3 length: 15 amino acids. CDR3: CASSLALSRQETQYF. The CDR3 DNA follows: TGTGCCAGCAGCTTAGCGCTTTCCCGGCAAGAGACCCAGTACTTC.

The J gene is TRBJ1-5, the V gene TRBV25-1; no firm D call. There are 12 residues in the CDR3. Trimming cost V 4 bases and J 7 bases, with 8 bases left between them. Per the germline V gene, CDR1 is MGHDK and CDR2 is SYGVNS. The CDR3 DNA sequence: TGTGCCAGCAGTGTGAGCGGGCAGCCCCAGCATTTT. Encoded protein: CASSVSGQPQHF.

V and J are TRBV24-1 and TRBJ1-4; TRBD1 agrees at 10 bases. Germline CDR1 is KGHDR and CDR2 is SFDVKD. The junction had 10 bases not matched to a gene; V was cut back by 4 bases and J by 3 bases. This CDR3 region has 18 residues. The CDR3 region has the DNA TGTGCCACCAGTGAGGGGACAGGGGTCGTTTCGCCTAATGAAAAACTGTTTTTT. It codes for CATSEGTGVVSPNEKLFF.